Listed here are 22 T cell receptor beta chains from one sample, sequenced in a study of shared clonotypes between healthy human individuals. Data came from immunoSEQ multiplex PCR; TCRdb stores just in-frame clones and leaves some out. The table lists roughly 2.4 million clones, approximately 96% of them singletons. Sequences were obtained from naive CD4+ T cells sorted from blood. Documented subset: CD45RA+ positively selected. These receptors were obtained from a man between 18 and 35 years old in good health.

The V and J genes are TRBV6-1 and TRBJ2-5; perhaps D is TRBD1 or TRBD2 (6 bases each). CDR1 is MNHNS and CDR2 is SASEGT in the germline V gene. CDR3 length: 14 amino acids. Trimming stripped 7 bases from V and 2 bases from J, with 14 bases between. CDR3 in amino acids: CASISGAGQETQYF. The CDR3, as DNA: TGTGCCAGCATTTCGGGGGCCGGGCAAGAGACCCAGTACTTC.

The rearrangement uses TRBV5-1 and TRBJ2-7; no definite D call. V lost 4 bases and J 0 bases, leaving 8 bases between the germline ends. Germline V gives CDR1 SGHRS, CDR2 YFSETQ. The CDR3 totals 13 residues. The CDR3 DNA is TGCGCCAGCAGCAACGACAACTCCTACGAGCAGTACTTC. Amino acids: CASSNDNSYEQYF. The full variable domain, completed using reference TRBV5-1 and TRBJ2-7, is KAGVTQTPRYLIKTRGQQVTLSCSPISGHRSVSWYQQTPGQGLQFLFEYFSETQRNKGNFPGRFSGRQFSNSRSEMNVSTLELGDSALYLCASSNDNSYEQYFGPGTRLTVT.

For this clone: The sample contains more than one DNA sequence encoding this CDR3. The rearrangement uses TRBV7-2 and TRBJ1-5; D remains unclear. Germline CDR1 is SGHTA and CDR2 is FQGNSA. The CDR3 is 14 residues long. V dropped 2 bases and J dropped 5 bases, with 10 bases sitting between them. The CDR3 coding sequence is TGTGCCAGCAGCTTACGGGTAGGCGATCAGCCCCAGCATTTT. As protein: CASSLRVGDQPQHF.

About this clone: The same CDR3 can be traced to other DNA sequences in this sample. The chain recombines TRBV2 with TRBJ1-5; D uncertain. The CDR3 has 15 amino acids. Germline assignment: CDR1 SNHLY and CDR2 FYNNEI. V lost 3 bases and J 2 bases, leaving 11 bases between the germline ends. The CDR3 coding sequence is TGTGCCAGCAGTGATAGAGGACTCGGCAATCAGCCCCAGCATTTT. This encodes CASSDRGLGNQPQHF.

V and J are TRBV7-2 and TRBJ2-1; 7 bases are a match to TRBD2. Germline trimming cut 2 bases from V and 0 bases from J; bases unmatched to any gene: 4. Germline CDR1 reads SGHTA; CDR2 reads FQGNSA. This CDR3 comprises 16 residues. The DNA for the CDR3 is TGTGCCAGCAGCTTATGGCGGGGGTACTCCTACAATGAGCAGTTCTTC. Protein sequence: CASSLWRGYSYNEQFF. Full variable domain (remainder filled in from reference TRBV7-2 and TRBJ2-1): GAGVSQSPSNKVTEKGKDVELRCDPISGHTALYWYRQSLGQGLEFLIYFQGNSAPDKSGLPSDRFSAERTGGSVSTLTIQRTQQEDSAVYLCASSLWRGYSYNEQFFGPGTRLTVL.

This chain joins TRBV6-5 and TRBJ2-7; D unclear. The germline V and J ends were trimmed by 5 bases and 3 bases, with 11 bases remaining between them. CDR3 length: 13 amino acids. The germline V gene has CDR1 MNHEY and CDR2 SVGAGI. Here the CDR3 DNA reads TGTGCCAGCAGTCCACGTTATAACTACGAGCAGTACTTC. Residues: CASSPRYNYEQYF.

V gene TRBV19 combines with J gene TRBJ2-5; tentative D call: TRBD1 (5 bases). This CDR3 spans 14 amino acids. Germline-derived CDR1 and CDR2 are LNHDA and SQIVND (reference sequence). Trimming stripped 4 bases from V and 4 bases from J, with 13 bases between. CDR3 coding DNA: TGTGCCAGTAGTAAGGGGCCGGCGTCAGAGACCCAGTACTTC. It codes for CASSKGPASETQYF.

The chain employs TRBV6-1 and TRBJ2-7; 11 nucleotides line up with TRBD2. CDR1 and CDR2 (germline): MNHNS, SASEGT. The CDR3 length is 18 residues. The V gene end was trimmed by 4 bases and the J gene end by 4 bases; junction bases not matched to a gene: 15. CDR3 amino acids: CASSVASGGLRTLYEQYF. The CDR3 bases are TGTGCCAGCAGTGTCGCTAGCGGGGGGCTTAGGACCCTATACGAGCAGTACTTC.

The chain carries TRBV30 and TRBJ2-2; 7 bases match TRBD2. The length of the CDR3 is 16 residues. V was clipped by 2 bases and J by 5 bases; unmatched bases: 11. In germline, CDR1 is GTSNPN, CDR2 SVGIG (reference sequence). The CDR3 bases are TGTGCCTGGAGTAGGTCGGCGGGAGTCGGGACCGGGGAGCTGTTTTTT. Its translation: CAWSRSAGVGTGELFF.

The V call is TRBV14, the J call TRBJ1-1, with 8 bases identical to TRBD1. The trim removed 0 bases at V and 5 bases at J, leaving 11 bases unmatched. The germline V gene encodes CDR1 SGHDN and CDR2 FVKESK. This CDR3 spans 17 amino acids. CDR3 in amino acids: CASSQDGTDRGQTEAFF. CDR3 nucleotides: TGTGCCAGCAGCCAAGATGGAACAGACAGGGGACAAACTGAAGCTTTCTTT.

The chain links TRBV29-1 to TRBJ1-1; the D is unclear. Trimming removed 0 bases at V and 10 bases at J, with 15 bases between. From germline, CDR1 is SQVTM and CDR2 ANQGSEA. The CDR3 has 13 amino acids. CDR3 protein: CSVEDRTRVSAFF. The CDR3, as DNA: TGCAGCGTTGAAGACAGGACCCGGGTCTCAGCTTTCTTT. Combining the CDR3 with reference TRBV29-1 and TRBJ1-1 gives the whole variable domain SAVISQKPSRDICQRGTSLTIQCQVDSQVTMMFWYRQQPGQSLTLIATANQGSEATYESGFVIDKFPISRPNLTFSTLTVSNMSPEDSSIYLCSVEDRTRVSAFFGQGTRLTVV.

The chain is built from TRBV12-5 and TRBJ1-5; the D is unclear. The CDR3 loop spans 18 amino acids. Per germline, CDR1 LGHNT and CDR2 FRNRAP. V lost 7 bases, J lost 2 bases, and 24 bases lay in between. CDR3 nucleotides: TGTGCTAGTGTTTTTCCTGGGTCCTTGGGGTATTGCAATCAGCCCCAGCATTTT. Encoded protein: CASVFPGSLGYCNQPQHF.

The J gene is TRBJ1-4, the V gene TRBV10-3, with TRBD1 matching over 8 bases. Germline V gives CDR1 ENHRY, CDR2 SYGVKD. This CDR3 has 14 amino acids. The J segment lost 7 bases and the V segment lost 2 bases, leaving 3 bases of the junction unmatched. CDR3 sequence (DNA): TGTGCCATCAGTGAGGGCAGGGGGCCTGAAAAACTGTTTTTT. Its translation: CAISEGRGPEKLFF.

This chain uses TRBV30 with TRBJ2-4, with TRBD2 as a possible D gene (5 bases). V was cut by 0 bases and J by 8 bases, with 8 bases left in between. CDR3 length: 12 residues. CDR1 is GTSNPN, CDR2 SVGIG, per germline (reference sequence). CDR3 region: CAWSVVEDIQYF. CDR3 bases: TGTGCCTGGAGTGTCGTGGAGGACATTCAGTACTTC.

The chain uses TRBV19 and TRBJ1-2; 7 bases match TRBD1. The CDR3 sequence is 14 residues long. Germline V gene data show CDR1 as LNHDA and CDR2 as SQIVND (reference sequence). V dropped 5 bases and J dropped 4; count of bases not matched to a gene: 7. The CDR3 here is CASSLGGSGYGYTF. The CDR3 DNA is TGTGCCAGTAGTCTAGGGGGCAGTGGCTATGGCTACACCTTC.

The chain combines TRBV6-5 with TRBJ1-4, with D unclear. The CDR3 consists of 15 residues. Germline V gives CDR1 MNHEY, CDR2 SVGAGI. V shed 4 bases and J shed 5 bases, with 14 bases lying between them. The DNA for the CDR3 is TGTGCCAGCAGTTCCTTAGACAAGGGAAATGAAAAACTGTTTTTT. Its translation is CASSSLDKGNEKLFF.

The chain employs TRBV6-5 and TRBJ2-2; 7 nucleotides match TRBD1. The CDR3 loop spans 15 amino acids. The V segment lost 6 bases and the J segment 3 bases; nucleotides outside the gene matches: 7. Germline V gene lookup returns CDR1 MNHEY and CDR2 SVGAGI. The CDR3 here is CASSRQGIDTGELFF. The CDR3 region has the DNA TGTGCCAGCAGCCGACAGGGTATTGACACCGGGGAGCTGTTTTTT.

This chain uses TRBV14 with TRBJ1-6; D remains unclear. This CDR3 has 15 residues. V lost 3 bases and J 4 bases, leaving 10 bases between the germline ends. Germline V gene lookup returns CDR1 SGHDN and CDR2 FVKESK. CDR3 nucleotide sequence: TGTGCCAGCAGCCAGTCTCGTGGTTATAATTCACCCCTCCACTTT. It is translated as CASSQSRGYNSPLHF.

The rearrangement uses TRBV5-4 and TRBJ2-2; TRBD2 is a possible D gene (6 bases). V was clipped by 4 bases and J by 0 bases, with 19 bases between them. Germline-derived CDR1 and CDR2 are SGHNT and YYREEE (reference sequence). The CDR3 has 18 amino acids. CDR3 sequence reads: CASSSPMGGTANTGELFF. The CDR3 DNA follows: TGTGCCAGCAGCAGCCCGATGGGCGGGACCGCGAACACCGGGGAGCTGTTTTTT.

The chain employs TRBV9 and TRBJ2-3, with TRBD1 matching 7 bases. The V and J ends lost 1 base and 5 bases, in that order; junction bases with no gene match: 10. Germline CDR1 SGDLS, CDR2 YYNGEE. The CDR3 has 16 amino acids. CDR3 loop: CASSVRGGAFEDTQYF. In DNA form, the CDR3 reads TGTGCCAGCAGCGTAAGAGGGGGCGCGTTTGAAGATACGCAGTATTTT.

The chain carries TRBV6-1 and TRBJ2-5, with 9 positions matching TRBD1. CDR3 size: 13 residues. J was trimmed by 6 bases and V by 10 bases; bases with no gene match: 9. The germline V gene encodes CDR1 MNHNS and CDR2 SASEGT. The CDR3, as DNA: TGTGCCACCAGACGACAGGGGGGTCAGACCCAGTACTTC. This translates into CATRRQGGQTQYF.

For this clone: The junction departs from the called germline gene at one end, perhaps through a read error. V and J are TRBV7-7 and TRBJ2-1; D remains unclear. Germline assignment: CDR1 SSHAT and CDR2 FNYEAQ (reference sequence). The CDR3 sequence is 14 residues long. CDR3 in amino acids: CASSLGESSNEQFF. CDR3 nucleotide sequence: TGTGCTAGCAGCTTGGGCGAATCCTCCAATGAGCAGTTCTTC.